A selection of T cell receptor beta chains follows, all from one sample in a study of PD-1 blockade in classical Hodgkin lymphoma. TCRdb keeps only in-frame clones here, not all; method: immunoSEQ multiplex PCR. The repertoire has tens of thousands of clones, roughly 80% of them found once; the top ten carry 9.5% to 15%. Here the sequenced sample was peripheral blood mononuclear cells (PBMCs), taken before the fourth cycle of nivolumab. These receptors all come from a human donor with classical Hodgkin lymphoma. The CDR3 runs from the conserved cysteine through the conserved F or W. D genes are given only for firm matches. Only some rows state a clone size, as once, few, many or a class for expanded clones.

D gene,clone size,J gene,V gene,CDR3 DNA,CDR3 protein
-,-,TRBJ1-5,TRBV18,TGTGCCAGCTCACCAACCGGGGGTGGCCAGCCCCAGCATTTT,CASSPTGGGQPQHF
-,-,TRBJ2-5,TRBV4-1,TGCGCCAGCAGCCAAGCTATAGGACAGAAAGAGACCCAGTACTTC,CASSQAIGQKETQYF
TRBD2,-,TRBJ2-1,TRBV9,TGTGCCAGCAGCGCATCTAGCGGGAGACAGAGTGAGCAGTTCTTC,CASSASSGRQSEQFF
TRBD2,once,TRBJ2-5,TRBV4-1,TGCGCCAGCAGCCCGGGACTAGCGGAAGAGACCCAGTACTTC,CASSPGLAEETQYF
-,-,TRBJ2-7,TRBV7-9,TGTGCCAGCAGCTTAATTCCGTCGGGAGACGGGCACGAGCAGTACTTC,CASSLIPSGDGHEQYF
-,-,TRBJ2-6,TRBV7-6,TGTGCCAGCAGCAACAGACCGATCTCTGGGGCCAACGTCCTGACTTTC,CASSNRPISGANVLTF
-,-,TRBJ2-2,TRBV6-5,TGTGCCAGCAGGTCCTCCGGGGAGCTGTTTTTT,CASRSSGELFF
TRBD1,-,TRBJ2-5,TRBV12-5,TGTCTCCAACCCCCCCTAGACAGGGGGCAGGGGACCCAGTACTTC,CLQPPLDRGQGTQYF
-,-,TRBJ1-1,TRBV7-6,TGTGCCAGCAGCTTAGGGGGGGGGCGTGCCACTGAAGCTTTCTTT,CASSLGGGRATEAFF
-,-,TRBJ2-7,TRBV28,TGTGCCAGCAGTTCGGGGGCCTACGAGCAGTACTTC,CASSSGAYEQYF
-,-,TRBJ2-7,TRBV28,TGTGCCAGCAGTTTAGTTTGGTCCTACGAGCAGTACTTC,CASSLVWSYEQYF
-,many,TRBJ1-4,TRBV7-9,TGTGCCAGCAGCGATCCCGGGACGAGTAATGAAAAACTGTTTTTT,CASSDPGTSNEKLFF
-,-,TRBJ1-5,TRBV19,TGTGCCAGTAGACACCTCAATCAGCCCCAGCATTTT,CASRHLNQPQHF
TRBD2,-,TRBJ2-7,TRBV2,TGTGCCAGCAGTAGTGGGACTAGCGGGAGGGGGACCTACGAGCAGTACTTC,CASSSGTSGRGTYEQYF
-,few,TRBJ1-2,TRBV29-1,TGCAGCGTTGAAGAAGGGGGATGGAGAGGCTACACCTTC,CSVEEGGWRGYTF
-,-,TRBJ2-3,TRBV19,TGTGCCAGTAGTATCGGCAGCACAGATACGCAGTATTTT,CASSIGSTDTQYF
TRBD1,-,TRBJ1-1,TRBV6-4,TGTGCCAGCAACACGGACAGGGGAAGCACTGAAGCTTTCTTT,CASNTDRGSTEAFF
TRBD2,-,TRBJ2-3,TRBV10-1,TGCGCCAGCAGTGAGGAACTAGCGGGAGGTAGTACGCAGTATTTT,CASSEELAGGSTQYF
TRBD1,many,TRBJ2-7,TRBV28,TGTGCCAGCAGTTCGCAGGGGACAGGGGGGGAGCAGTACTTC,CASSSQGTGGEQYF
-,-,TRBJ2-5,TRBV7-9,TGTGCCAGCAGTTATAAGGAGACCCAGTACTTC,CASSYKETQYF
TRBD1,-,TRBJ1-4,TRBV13,TGTGCCAGCAGCCTCGGACAGGGGACTAATGAAAAACTGTTTTTT,CASSLGQGTNEKLFF
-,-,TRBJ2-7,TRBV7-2,TGTGCCAGCAGTTACGGACTGTTAGCAGGGGTGCAGTACTTC,CASSYGLLAGVQYF
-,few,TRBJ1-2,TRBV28,TGTGCCAGCAGCGAGAGGCAGAGATATGGCTACACCTTC,CASSERQRYGYTF
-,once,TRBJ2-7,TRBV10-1,TGCGCCAGCAGTGGTGACGACTACGAGCAGTACTTC,CASSGDDYEQYF
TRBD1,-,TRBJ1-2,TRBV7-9,TGTGCCAGCAGCTTGTACCCAGGGGGCAGCTATGGCTACACCTTC,CASSLYPGGSYGYTF
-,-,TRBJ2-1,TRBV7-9,TGTGCCAGCAGCTGGGACTCCTACAATGAGCAGTTCTTC,CASSWDSYNEQFF
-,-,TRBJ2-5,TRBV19,TGTGCCAGTAGTATGGCGGGAATCGATCAAGAGACCCAGTACTTC,CASSMAGIDQETQYF
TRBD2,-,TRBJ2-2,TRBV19,TGTGCCAGTAGCGACCCCGGGACTAGCGGGACTCCCCGGGAGCTGTTTTTT,CASSDPGTSGTPRELFF
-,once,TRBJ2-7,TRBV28,TGTGCCAGCAGTTTAAGAAACGAGCAGTACTTC,CASSLRNEQYF
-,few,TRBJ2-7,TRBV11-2,TGTGCCAGCAGCTTAGGGGGCGGGGTCGAGCAGTACTTC,CASSLGGGVEQYF
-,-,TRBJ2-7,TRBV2,TGTGCCAGCAGTGTTGTGGCCTACGAGCAGTACTTC,CASSVVAYEQYF
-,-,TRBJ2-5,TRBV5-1,TGCGCCAGCAGCCCCCAACCGTTGGGTATGGGAGAGACCCAGTACTTC,CASSPQPLGMGETQYF
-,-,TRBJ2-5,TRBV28,TGTGCCAGCAGTTTAGTCGGTGGGCTCAGGGAGACCCAGTACTTC,CASSLVGGLRETQYF
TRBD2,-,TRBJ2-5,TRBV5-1,TGCGCCAGCAGACTAGCGGGAGGGCCGTTCGAGACCCAGTACTTC,CASRLAGGPFETQYF
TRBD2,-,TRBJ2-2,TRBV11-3,TGTGCCAGCAGCTTAGGGTACAGGGGACTAGCCGAGGCCAGACCCGGGGAGCTGTTTTTT,CASSLGYRGLAEARPGELFF
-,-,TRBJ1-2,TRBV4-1,TGCGCCAGCAGCCAAGTGGGAAGTCCCTATGGCTACACCTTC,CASSQVGSPYGYTF
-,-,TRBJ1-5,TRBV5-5,TGTGCCAGCAGCTTGGGCGGGCAGGGGTTTTATCAGCCCCAGCATTTT,CASSLGGQGFYQPQHF
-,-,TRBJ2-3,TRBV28,TGTGCCAGCAGTCAAACCACAGATACGCAGTATTTT,CASSQTTDTQYF
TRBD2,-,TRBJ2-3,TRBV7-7,TGTGCTAGCAGCCACGGGACTAGCGGGAGGGCTACGCAGTATTTT,CASSHGTSGRATQYF
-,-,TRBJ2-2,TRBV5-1,TGCGCCAGCAGCTTAACAGCGCCCAGGAACACCGGGGAGCTGTTTTTT,CASSLTAPRNTGELFF
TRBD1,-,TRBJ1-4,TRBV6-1,TGTGCCAGCAGTGCGGACAGGGCGGGTGAAAAACTGTTTTTT,CASSADRAGEKLFF
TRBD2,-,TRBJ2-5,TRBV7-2,TGTGCCAGCAGCTTACGGGTAGGGACTAGAAACCTCCATGAGCAGTACTTC,CASSLRVGTRNLHEQYF
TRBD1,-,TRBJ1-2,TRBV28,TGTGCCAGCAGTCTTTCGGACAGGGCCTATGGCTACACCTTC,CASSLSDRAYGYTF
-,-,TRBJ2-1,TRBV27,TGTGCCAGCAGTTTGCCCGGCTACAATGAGCAGTTCTTC,CASSLPGYNEQFF
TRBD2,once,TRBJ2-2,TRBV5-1,TGCGCCAGCAGCTTGGAAGCGGGAGGAGACGGGGAGCTGTTTTTT,CASSLEAGGDGELFF
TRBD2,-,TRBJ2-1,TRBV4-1,TGCGCCAGCAGCCAAGATCCAGCGGGGGCCAGGGGCAATGAGCAGTTCTTC,CASSQDPAGARGNEQFF
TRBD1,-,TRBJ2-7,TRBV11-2,TGTGCCAGCAGTCGGACAGGGCGCAACTACGAGCAGTACTTC,CASSRTGRNYEQYF